This record covers a single T cell receptor (beta chain). Its cognate antigen is unknown. This sample is part of a study of shared clonotypes between healthy human individuals. Produced via immunoSEQ multiplex PCR; TCRdb's table is partial and in-frame only. This table has just over 2,000,000 clones, about 95% appearing once. Whole-study results and caveats: All-four-donor shared clonotypes had higher generation probabilities than non-shared clonotypes did.

The J segment lost 3 bases and the V segment lost 6 bases, leaving 7 bases of the junction unmatched. Germline CDR1 MNHEY, CDR2 SMNVEV (reference sequence). This CDR3 is built from 15 residues. Naivety among CD8 cells was defined by CD45RO negativity and positive CCR7 selection, thereby excluding terminally differentiated effector memory CD45RA+ cells. The chain links TRBV27 to TRBJ2-7; 11 bases map to TRBD2. The specimen was naive CD8+ T cells sorted from blood. The receptor was isolated from a man aged 18 to 30 in good health. The CDR3 DNA sequence: TGTGCCAGCAGCATTAGCGGGGGGGGATTCTACGAGCAGTACTTC. Protein product: CASSISGGGFYEQYF.